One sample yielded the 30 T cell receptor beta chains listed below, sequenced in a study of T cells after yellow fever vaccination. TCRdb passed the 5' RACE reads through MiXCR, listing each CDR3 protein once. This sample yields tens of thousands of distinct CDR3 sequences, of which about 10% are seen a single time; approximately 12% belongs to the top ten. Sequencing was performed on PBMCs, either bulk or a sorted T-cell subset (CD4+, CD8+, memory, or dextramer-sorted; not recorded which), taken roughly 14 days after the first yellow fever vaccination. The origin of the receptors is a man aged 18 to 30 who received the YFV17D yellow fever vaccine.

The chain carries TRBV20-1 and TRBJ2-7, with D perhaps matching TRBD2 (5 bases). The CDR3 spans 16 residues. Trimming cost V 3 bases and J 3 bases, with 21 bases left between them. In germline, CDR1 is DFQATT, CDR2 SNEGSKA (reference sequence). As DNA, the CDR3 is TGCAGTGCTAGTGTGATTGGGAGTAAGTCGGGCTACGAGCAGTACGTC. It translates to CSASVIGSKSGYEQYV.

The CDR3 coding sequence is TGCAGTGCTGGGAGCGGGGTTAGCTCAGATACGCAGTATTTT. The encoded protein is CSAGSGVSSDTQYF. The rearrangement links TRBV20-1 to TRBJ2-3; 7 bases line up with TRBD2. V gave up 5 bases and J gave up 4 bases; unmatched junction bases: 9. Germline V gives CDR1 DFQATT, CDR2 SNEGSKA (reference sequence). The CDR3 consists of 14 residues.

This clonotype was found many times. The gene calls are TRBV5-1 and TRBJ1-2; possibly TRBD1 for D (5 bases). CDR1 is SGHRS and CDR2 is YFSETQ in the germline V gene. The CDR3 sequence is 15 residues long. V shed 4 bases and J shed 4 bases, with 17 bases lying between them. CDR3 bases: TGCGCCAGCAGCCTGCAATCGTTGGGGGGCTATGGCTACACCTTC. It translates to CASSLQSLGGYGYTF. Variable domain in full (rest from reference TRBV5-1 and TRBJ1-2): KAGVTQTPRYLIKTRGQQVTLSCSPISGHRSVSWYQQTPGQGLQFLFEYFSETQRNKGNFPGRFSGRQFSNSRSEMNVSTLELGDSALYLCASSLQSLGGYGYTFGSGTRLTVV.

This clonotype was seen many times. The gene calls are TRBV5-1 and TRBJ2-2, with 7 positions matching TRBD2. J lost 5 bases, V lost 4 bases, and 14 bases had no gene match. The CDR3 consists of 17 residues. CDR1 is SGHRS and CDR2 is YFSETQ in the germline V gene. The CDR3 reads CASSRSLSGAGTGELFF. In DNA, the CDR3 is TGCGCCAGCAGCCGCTCTCTAAGCGGGGCAGGGACCGGGGAGCTGTTTTTT.

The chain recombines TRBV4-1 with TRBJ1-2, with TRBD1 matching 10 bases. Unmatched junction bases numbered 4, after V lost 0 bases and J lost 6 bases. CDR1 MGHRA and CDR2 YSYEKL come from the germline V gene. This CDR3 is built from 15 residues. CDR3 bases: TGCGCCAGCAGCCAAGAAGGGACAGGGGCAGATGGCTACACCTTC. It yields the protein CASSQEGTGADGYTF.

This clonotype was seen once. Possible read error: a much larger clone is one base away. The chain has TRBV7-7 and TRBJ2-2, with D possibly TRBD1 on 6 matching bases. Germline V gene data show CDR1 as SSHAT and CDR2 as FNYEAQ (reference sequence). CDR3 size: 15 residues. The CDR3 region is CSSSPQGPNTGELFF. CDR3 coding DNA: TGTTCCAGCAGCCCACAGGGTCCGAACACCGGGGAGCTGTTTTTT.

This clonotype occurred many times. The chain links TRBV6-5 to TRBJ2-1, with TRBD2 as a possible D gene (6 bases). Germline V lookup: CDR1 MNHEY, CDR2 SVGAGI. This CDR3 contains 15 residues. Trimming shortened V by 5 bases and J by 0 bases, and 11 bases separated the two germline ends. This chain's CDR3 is CASSLSGPSYNEQFF. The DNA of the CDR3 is TGTGCCAGCAGTCTTAGCGGTCCCTCCTACAATGAGCAGTTCTTC.

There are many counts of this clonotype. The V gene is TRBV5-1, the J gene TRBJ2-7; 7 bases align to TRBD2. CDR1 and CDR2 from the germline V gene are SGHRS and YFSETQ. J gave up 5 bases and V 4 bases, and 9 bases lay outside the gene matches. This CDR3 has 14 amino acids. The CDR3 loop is CASSRGGGRDEQYV. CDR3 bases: TGCGCCAGCAGCAGAGGCGGGGGAAGAGACGAGCAGTACGTC.

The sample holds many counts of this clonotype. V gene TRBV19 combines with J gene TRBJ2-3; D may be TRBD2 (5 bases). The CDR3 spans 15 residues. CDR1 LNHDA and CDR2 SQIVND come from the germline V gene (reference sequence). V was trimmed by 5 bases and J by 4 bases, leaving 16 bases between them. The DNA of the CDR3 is TGTGCCAGTAGTGTGCGACTTGCGGGCGCAGATACGCAGTATTTT. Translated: CASSVRLAGADTQYF.

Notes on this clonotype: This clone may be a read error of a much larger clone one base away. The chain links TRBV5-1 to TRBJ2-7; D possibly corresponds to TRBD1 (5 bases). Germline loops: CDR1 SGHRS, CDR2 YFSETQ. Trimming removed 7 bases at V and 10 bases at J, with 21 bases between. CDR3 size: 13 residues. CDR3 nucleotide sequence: TGCGCCAGCGGCTACCAAAGCCCGACAGCCCAGTACTTC. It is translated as CASGYQSPTAQYF.

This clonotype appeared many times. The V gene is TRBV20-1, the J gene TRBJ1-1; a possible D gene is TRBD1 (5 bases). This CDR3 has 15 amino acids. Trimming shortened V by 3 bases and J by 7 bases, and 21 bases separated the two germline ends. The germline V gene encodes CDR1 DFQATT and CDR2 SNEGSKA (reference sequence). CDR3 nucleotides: TGCAGTGCTAGCCTCACCCTAGGGGCTCGGGGTGAAGCTTTCTTT. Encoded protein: CSASLTLGARGEAFF.

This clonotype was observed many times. For the CDR3, the DNA is TGCAGTGCTAGAGATCCGGGGACAGAAAAATACGAGCAGTACTTC. Its protein is CSARDPGTEKYEQYF. The rearrangement uses TRBV20-1 and TRBJ2-7; 7 bases align to TRBD1. Trimming at V came to 0 bases and at J to 4 bases, leaving 9 bases not matched to a gene. Germline lookup yields CDR1 DFQATT and CDR2 SNEGSKA (reference sequence). The CDR3 is made up of 15 amino acids.

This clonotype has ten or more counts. CDR3 residues: CASGNPGQSEKLFF. The CDR3 nucleotides are TGTGCCAGCGGGAACCCGGGACAATCAGAAAAACTGTTTTTT. The chain is built from TRBV5-4 and TRBJ1-4, with D tentatively TRBD1 (6 bases). This CDR3 is built from 14 residues. Germline CDR1 SGHNT, CDR2 YYREEE (reference sequence). The germline V and J ends were trimmed by 7 bases and 8 bases, with 18 bases remaining between them.

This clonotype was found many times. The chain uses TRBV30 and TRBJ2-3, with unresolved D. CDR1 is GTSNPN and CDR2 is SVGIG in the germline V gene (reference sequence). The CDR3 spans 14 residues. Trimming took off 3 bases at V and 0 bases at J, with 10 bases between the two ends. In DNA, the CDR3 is TGTGCCTGGAGGTCCAGCTATAGCACAGATACGCAGTATTTT. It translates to CAWRSSYSTDTQYF.

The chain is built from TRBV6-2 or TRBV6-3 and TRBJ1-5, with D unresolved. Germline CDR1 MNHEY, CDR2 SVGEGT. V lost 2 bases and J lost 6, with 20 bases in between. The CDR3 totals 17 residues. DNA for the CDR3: TGTGCCAGCAGTTACACGCCGACCGACTTTCACGGTCAGCCCCAGCATTTT. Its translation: CASSYTPTDFHGQPQHF.

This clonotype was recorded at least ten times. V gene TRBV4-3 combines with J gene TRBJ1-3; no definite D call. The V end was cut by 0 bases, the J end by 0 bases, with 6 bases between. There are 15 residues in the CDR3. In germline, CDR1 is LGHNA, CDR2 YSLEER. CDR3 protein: CASSQEPFSGNTIYF. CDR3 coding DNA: TGCGCCAGCAGCCAAGAGCCCTTCTCTGGAAACACCATATATTTT.

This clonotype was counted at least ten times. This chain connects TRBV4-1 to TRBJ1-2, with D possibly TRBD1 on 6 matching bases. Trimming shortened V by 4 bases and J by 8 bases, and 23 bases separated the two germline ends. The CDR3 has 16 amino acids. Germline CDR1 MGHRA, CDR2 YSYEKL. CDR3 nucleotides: TGCGCCAGCAGCCCCGAGGGACCCAGGGGAGTTGAAGGCTACACCTTC. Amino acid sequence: CASSPEGPRGVEGYTF.

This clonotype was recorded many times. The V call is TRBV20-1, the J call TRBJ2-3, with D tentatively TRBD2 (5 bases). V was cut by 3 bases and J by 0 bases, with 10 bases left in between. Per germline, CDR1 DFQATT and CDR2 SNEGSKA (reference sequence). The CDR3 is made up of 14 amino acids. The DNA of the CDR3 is TGCAGTGCTAGGTCCAGCGGTAGCACAGATACGCAGTATTTT. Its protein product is CSARSSGSTDTQYF.

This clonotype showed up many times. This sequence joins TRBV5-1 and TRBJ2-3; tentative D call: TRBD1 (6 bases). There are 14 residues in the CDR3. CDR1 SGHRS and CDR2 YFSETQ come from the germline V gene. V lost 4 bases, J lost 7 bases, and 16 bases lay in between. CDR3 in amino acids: CASSLNSGANTQYF. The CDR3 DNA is TGCGCCAGCAGCCTCAATTCAGGGGCTAATACGCAGTATTTT.

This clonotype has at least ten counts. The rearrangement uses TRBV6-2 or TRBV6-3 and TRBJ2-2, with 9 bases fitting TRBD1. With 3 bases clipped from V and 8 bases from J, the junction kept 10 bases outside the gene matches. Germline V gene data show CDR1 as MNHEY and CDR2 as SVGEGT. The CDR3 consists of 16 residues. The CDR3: CASSYGTGRATGELFF. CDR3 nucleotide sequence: TGTGCCAGCAGTTATGGGACAGGGCGAGCGACAGGGGAGCTGTTTTTT.

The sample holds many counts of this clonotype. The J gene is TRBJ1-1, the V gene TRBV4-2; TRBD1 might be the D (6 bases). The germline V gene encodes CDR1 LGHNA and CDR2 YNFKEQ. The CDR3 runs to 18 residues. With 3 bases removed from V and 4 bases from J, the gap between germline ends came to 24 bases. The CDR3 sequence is CASSQQKGGGLGGTEAFF. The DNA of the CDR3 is TGTGCCAGCAGCCAGCAAAAGGGGGGGGGCCTTGGGGGCACTGAAGCTTTCTTT.

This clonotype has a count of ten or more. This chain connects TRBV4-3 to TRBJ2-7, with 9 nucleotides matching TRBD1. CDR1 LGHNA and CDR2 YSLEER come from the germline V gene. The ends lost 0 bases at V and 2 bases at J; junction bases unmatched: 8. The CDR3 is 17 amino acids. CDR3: CASSQDPPTGGTYEQYV. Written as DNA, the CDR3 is TGCGCCAGCAGCCAAGATCCACCGACAGGGGGAACCTACGAGCAGTACGTC.

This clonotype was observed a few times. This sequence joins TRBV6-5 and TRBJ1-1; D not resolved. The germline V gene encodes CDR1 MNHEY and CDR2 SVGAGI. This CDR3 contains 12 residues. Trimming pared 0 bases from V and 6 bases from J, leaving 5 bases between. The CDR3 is CASSYSSAEAFF. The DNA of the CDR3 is TGTGCCAGCAGTTACTCGAGCGCTGAAGCTTTCTTT.

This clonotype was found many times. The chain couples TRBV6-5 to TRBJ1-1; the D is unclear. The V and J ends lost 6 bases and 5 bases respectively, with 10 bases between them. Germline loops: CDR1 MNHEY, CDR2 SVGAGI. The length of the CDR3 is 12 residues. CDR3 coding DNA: TGTGCCAGCAGCTTCCCTGGGACTGAAGCTTTCTTT. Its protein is CASSFPGTEAFF.

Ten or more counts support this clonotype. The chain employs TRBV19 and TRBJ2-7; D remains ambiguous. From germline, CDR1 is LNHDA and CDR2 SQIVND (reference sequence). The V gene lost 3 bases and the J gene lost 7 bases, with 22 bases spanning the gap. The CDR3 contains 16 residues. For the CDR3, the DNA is TGTGCCAGTAGTATTGTCCGGTCCTTCATCAACGGGGAGCAGTACTTC. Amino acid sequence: CASSIVRSFINGEQYF.

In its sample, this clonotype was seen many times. CDR3 coding DNA: TGCGCCAGCAGCCCCTCAGATACCCGCTATGGCTACACCTTC. Translating gives CASSPSDTRYGYTF. V and J are TRBV4-3 and TRBJ1-2, with D hard to call. Germline CDR1 reads LGHNA; CDR2 reads YSLEER. This CDR3 has 14 residues. Trimming pared 4 bases from V and 4 bases from J, leaving 13 bases between.

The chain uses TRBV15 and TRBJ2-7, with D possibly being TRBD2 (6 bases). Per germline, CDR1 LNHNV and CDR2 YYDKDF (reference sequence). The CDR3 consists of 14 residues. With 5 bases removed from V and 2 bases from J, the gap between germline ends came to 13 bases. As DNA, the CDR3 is TGTGCCACCAGCCGCGGGGACTGTACCTACGAGCAGTACGTC. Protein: CATSRGDCTYEQYV.

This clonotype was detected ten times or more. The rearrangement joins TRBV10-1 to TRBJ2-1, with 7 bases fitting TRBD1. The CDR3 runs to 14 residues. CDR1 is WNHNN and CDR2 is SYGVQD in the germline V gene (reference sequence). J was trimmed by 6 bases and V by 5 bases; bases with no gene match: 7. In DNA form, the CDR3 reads TGCGCCAGCAGTCTCGACAGGGTGGGCAATGAGCAGTTCTTC. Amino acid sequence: CASSLDRVGNEQFF.

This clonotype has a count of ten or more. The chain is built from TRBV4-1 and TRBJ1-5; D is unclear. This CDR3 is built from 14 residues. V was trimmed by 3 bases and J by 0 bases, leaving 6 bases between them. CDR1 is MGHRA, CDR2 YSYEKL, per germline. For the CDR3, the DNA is TGCGCCAGCAGCCACGGGGTTAGCAATCAGCCCCAGCATTTT. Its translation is CASSHGVSNQPQHF.

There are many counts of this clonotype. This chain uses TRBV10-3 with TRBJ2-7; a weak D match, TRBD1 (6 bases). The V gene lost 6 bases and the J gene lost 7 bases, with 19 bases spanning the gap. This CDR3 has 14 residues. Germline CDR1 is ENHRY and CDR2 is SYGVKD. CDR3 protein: CAISQGQGDREQYV. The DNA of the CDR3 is TGTGCCATCAGCCAGGGGCAGGGCGACCGGGAGCAGTACGTC.